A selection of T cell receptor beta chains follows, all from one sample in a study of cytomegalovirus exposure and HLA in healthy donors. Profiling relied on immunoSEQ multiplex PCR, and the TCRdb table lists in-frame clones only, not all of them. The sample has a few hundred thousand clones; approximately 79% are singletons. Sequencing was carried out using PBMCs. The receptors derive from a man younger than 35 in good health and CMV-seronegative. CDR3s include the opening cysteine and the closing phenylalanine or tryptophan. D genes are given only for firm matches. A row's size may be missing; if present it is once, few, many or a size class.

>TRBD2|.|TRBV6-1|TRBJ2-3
TGTGCCAGCAGTGAAACTAGCGGGTACACAGATACGCAGTATTTT
CASSETSGYTDTQYF
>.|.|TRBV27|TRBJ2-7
TGTGCCAGCAGTCACCCGGGCTACGAGCAGTACTTC
CASSHPGYEQYF
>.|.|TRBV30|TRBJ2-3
TGTGCCTGGAGTCCCTCGGGGGATACGCAGTATTTT
CAWSPSGDTQYF
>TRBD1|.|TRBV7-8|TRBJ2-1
TGTGCCAGCAGTCCGGGACAGGGAGGGAAAAATGAGCAGTTCTTC
CASSPGQGGKNEQFF
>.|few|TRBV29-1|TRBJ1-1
TGCAGCGTTGGAGGTAGCGGGGGCACTGAAGCTTTCTTT
CSVGGSGGTEAFF
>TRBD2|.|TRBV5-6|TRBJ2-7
TGTGCCAGCAGCTTAGCGGGAGACGGCTACGAGCAGTACTTC
CASSLAGDGYEQYF
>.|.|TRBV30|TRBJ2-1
TGTGCCTCCACCACCCCGACCCGTCGCGGCTCCTACAATGAGCAGTTCTTC
CASTTPTRRGSYNEQFF
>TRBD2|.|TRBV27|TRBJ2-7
TGTGCCAGCAGTTTACTAGCGGGAGGAACCGAGCAGTACTTC
CASSLLAGGTEQYF
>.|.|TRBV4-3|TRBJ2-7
TGCGCCAGCAGCCAAGACCCGATCGCATACAACTCCTACGAGCAGTACTTC
CASSQDPIAYNSYEQYF
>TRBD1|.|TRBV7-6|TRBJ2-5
TGTGCCAGCAGCGAGGGGGCCCGGACCCAGTACTTC
CASSEGARTQYF
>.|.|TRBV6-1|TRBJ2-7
TGTGCCAGCAGTGACCCCAGCGAACGGGTCTCCTACGAGCAGTACTTC
CASSDPSERVSYEQYF
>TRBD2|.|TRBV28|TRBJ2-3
TGTGCCAGCACCCTACGCATGGGACTAGCTCAAGATACGCAGTATTTT
CASTLRMGLAQDTQYF
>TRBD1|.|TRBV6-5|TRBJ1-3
TGTGCCAGCAGTTGGGCAGGGGGCAGCTCTGGAAACACCATATATTTT
CASSWAGGSSGNTIYF
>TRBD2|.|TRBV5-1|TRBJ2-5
TGCGCCAGCAGCTTGGTTGGGACTAGCGGGGCCCAAGAGACCCAGTACTTC
CASSLVGTSGAQETQYF
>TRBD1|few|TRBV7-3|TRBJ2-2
TGTGCCAGCAGCCCATGGGACAGGGCGAACACCGGGGAGCTGTTTTTT
CASSPWDRANTGELFF
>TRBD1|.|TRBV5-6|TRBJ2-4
TGTGCCAGCAGCCGGTTGGGACAGCTAGCCAAAAACATTCAGTACTTC
CASSRLGQLAKNIQYF
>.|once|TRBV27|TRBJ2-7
TGTGCCAGCAGTTTATCGGCCACAGGCTTCCCCTACGAGCAGTACTTC
CASSLSATGFPYEQYF
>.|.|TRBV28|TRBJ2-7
TGTGCCAGCAGTTTAGTGGGCAGGAACTACGAGCAGTACTTC
CASSLVGRNYEQYF
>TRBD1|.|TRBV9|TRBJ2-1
TGTGCCAGCAGCGCCTGGGACAGGGGGAGGAATGAGCAGTTCTTC
CASSAWDRGRNEQFF
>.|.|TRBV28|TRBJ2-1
TGTGCCAGCAGCCCGATACAGGGTGAAGATGAGCAGTTCTTC
CASSPIQGEDEQFF
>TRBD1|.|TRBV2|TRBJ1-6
TGTGCCAGCAGTGAATTCGGACAGGGCGATTCACCCCTCCACTTT
CASSEFGQGDSPLHF
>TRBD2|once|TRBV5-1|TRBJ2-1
TGCGCCAGCAGCTTCGGACTAGCGGGAGGGCCTTCCTACAATGAGCAGTTCTTC
CASSFGLAGGPSYNEQFF
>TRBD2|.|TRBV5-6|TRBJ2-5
TGTGCCAGCAGCTTGGGGCTAGCGGGGGGCCAGCAACGGACCCAGTACTTC
CASSLGLAGGQQRTQYF
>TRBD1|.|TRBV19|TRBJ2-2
TGTGCCAGTAGTCCCCGGGACAGGGGAGGCACCGGGGAGCTGTTTTTT
CASSPRDRGGTGELFF
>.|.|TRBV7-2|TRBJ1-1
TGTGCCAGCAGCTTAGCCCTTGAAGCTTTCTTT
CASSLALEAFF